These 31 T cell receptor beta chains were all obtained from the same sample, sequenced in a study of metastatic and nonmetastatic thyroid tumors. Among the patients, none had received any treatment before thyroid surgery. Using MiXCR, TCRdb re-called clones from the PCR reads. The sample carries approximately 35,000 clones, 10% to 11% recorded once. Sequenced sample: blood. The receptor source for this set is a female donor with papillary thyroid cancer or a benign thyroid nodule (not recorded which). Some clones in this sample may be carry-over from other donors' samples.

This clone was observed at least ten times. Given a much more abundant clone one base away, this may be a read error. The J gene is TRBJ1-1, the V gene TRBV15; D uncertain. V gave up 1 base and J gave up 6 bases, with 9 bases separating them. Germline V gene data show CDR1 as LNHNV and CDR2 as YYDKDF (reference sequence). The CDR3 has 13 residues. CDR3 DNA sequence: TGTGCCACCAGCAGAGGCATAGGGTCTGAAGCTTTCTTT. Translated: CATSRGIGSEAFF.

This clone was found many times. V is TRBV11-2 and J is TRBJ2-7; 7 bases map to TRBD2. V lost 0 bases to trimming and J lost 4 bases; unmatched junction nucleotides: 6. In germline, CDR1 is SGHAT, CDR2 FQNNGV. The CDR3 consists of 15 residues. CDR3 loop: CASSLDLADPYEQYF. The CDR3 DNA sequence: TGTGCCAGCAGCTTAGATCTAGCGGACCCATACGAGCAGTACTTC.

The V and J genes are TRBV11-2 and TRBJ2-7; TRBD1 matches 7 bases. The J segment lost 2 bases and the V segment lost 3 bases, leaving 7 bases of the junction unmatched. Germline loops: CDR1 SGHAT, CDR2 FQNNGV. The CDR3 covers 15 residues. The CDR3 nucleotides are TGTGCCAGCAGCTTTGCTGGGACAGCAGCCTACGAGCAGTACTTC. This sequence encodes CASSFAGTAAYEQYF.

As for this clone: This may arise from a read error, as a much more abundant clone is one base away. The rearrangement joins TRBV5-4 to TRBJ1-6; D is unresolved. The CDR3 extends over 17 amino acids. CDR1 and CDR2 (germline): SGHNT, YYREEE (reference sequence). V was clipped by 1 base and J by 6 bases, with 17 bases between them. CDR3 residues: CASSLSAAGVINSPLHF. Written as DNA, the CDR3 is TGTGCCAGCAGCTTGTCGGCGGCCGGGGTTATTAATTCACCCCTCCACTTT.

This clone was counted many times. The CDR3 protein is CASRGGLEPYEQYF. The DNA of the CDR3 is TGTGCCAGCAGGGGGGGTTTAGAACCCTACGAGCAGTACTTC. The chain employs TRBV6-1 and TRBJ2-7, with D perhaps TRBD2 (6 bases). The CDR3 extends over 14 amino acids. V lost 6 bases and J lost 2, with 14 bases in between. Germline-derived CDR1 and CDR2 are MNHNS and SASEGT.

This clone was observed at least ten times. The chain links TRBV28 to TRBJ2-5; possible D gene TRBD2, 6 bases. V gave up 5 bases and J gave up 2 bases, with 15 bases separating them. Germline lookup yields CDR1 MDHEN and CDR2 SYDVKM. This CDR3 comprises 15 residues. The chain's CDR3 is CASSSQAGRQETQYF. The CDR3, as DNA: TGTGCCAGCAGTAGCCAGGCAGGGAGGCAAGAGACCCAGTACTTC.

By share, this clone ranks as medium-sized. The chain combines TRBV12-3 or TRBV12-4 with TRBJ1-2; a possible D gene is TRBD1 (5 bases). The germline V and J ends were trimmed by 3 bases and 4 bases, with 9 bases remaining between them. The CDR3 loop spans 13 amino acids. The CDR3: CASSLGGGYGYTF. The CDR3 DNA is TGTGCCAGCAGTTTGGGGGGGGGCTATGGCTACACCTTC.

The V and J genes are TRBV30 and TRBJ2-1; 12 bases fit TRBD2. The V gene's germline CDR1 is GTSNPN and CDR2 SVGIG (reference sequence). The V segment lost 3 bases and the J segment 5 bases; nucleotides outside the gene matches: 8. There are 16 residues in the CDR3. The CDR3 sequence: CAWSVSLAGGHNEQFF. The CDR3 DNA sequence: TGTGCCTGGAGCGTAAGCCTAGCGGGAGGGCACAATGAGCAGTTCTTC.

The V gene is TRBV12-3 or TRBV12-4, the J gene TRBJ1-1; D is undetermined. The CDR3 contains 13 residues. The ends were cut back, 3 bases at V and 9 bases at J, with 14 bases in the middle. The CDR3 region has the DNA TGTGCCAGCAGTTTTTCTGGCGCAAGTCAAGCTTTCTTT. As protein: CASSFSGASQAFF.

This clone occurred many times. The chain carries TRBV4-2 and TRBJ1-5, with D unclear. The CDR3 loop spans 16 amino acids. Trimming removed 1 base from V and 1 base from J, with 11 bases in between. The germline CDR1 and CDR2 sequences are LGHNA and YNFKEQ. The CDR3 nucleotides are TGTGCCAGCAGCCAAGTGGAGGGCCTGAGCAATCAGCCCCAGCATTTT. It encodes CASSQVEGLSNQPQHF.

This clone was seen a few times. The V gene is TRBV28, the J gene TRBJ2-7; no definite D call. From germline, CDR1 is MDHEN and CDR2 SYDVKM. Trimming removed 5 bases at V and 4 bases at J, with 6 bases between. The CDR3 spans 11 residues. The CDR3, as DNA: TGTGCCAGCAGTCAATTTTACGAGCAGTACTTC. Translated, it gives CASSQFYEQYF.

The sample holds many counts of this clone. The J gene is TRBJ2-7, the V gene TRBV7-9; 9 nucleotides agree with TRBD2. Germline trimming cut 1 base from V and 6 bases from J; bases unmatched to any gene: 4. The CDR3 is 14 residues long. The germline CDR1 and CDR2 sequences are SEHNR and FQNEAQ (reference sequence). This CDR3 reads CASSLVAGDSEQYF. The CDR3 DNA follows: TGTGCCAGCAGCTTAGTAGCGGGAGATTCCGAGCAGTACTTC.

This clone showed up just a few times. This rearrangement joins TRBV7-2 to TRBJ2-2; D is ambiguous. The CDR3 consists of 12 residues. CDR1 is SGHTA, CDR2 FQGNSA, per germline. The V end lost 3 bases, the J end lost 7 bases, and 6 bases lay between the germline ends. The CDR3 spells CASSFGVGELFF. CDR3 coding DNA: TGTGCCAGCAGCTTTGGTGTCGGGGAGCTGTTTTTT.

This clone was seen at least ten times. The chain couples TRBV7-8 to TRBJ1-2; TRBD1 might be the D (5 bases). The CDR3 runs to 13 residues. Germline CDR1 reads SGHVS; CDR2 reads FQNEAQ. Trimming cost V 6 bases and J 7 bases, with 15 bases left between them. The CDR3 loop reads CASSYRQGSGYTF. The CDR3 coding sequence is TGTGCCAGCAGTTATCGGCAGGGTTCTGGCTACACCTTC.

This clone was recorded at least ten times. V gene TRBV6-1 combines with J gene TRBJ1-4, with TRBD1 as a possible D gene (5 bases). There are 16 residues in the CDR3. V lost 2 bases, J lost 5 bases, and 15 bases lay in between. Germline V lookup: CDR1 MNHNS, CDR2 SASEGT. CDR3 nucleotide sequence: TGTGCCAGCAGTGAAAAACACGGATGGGACAATGAAAAACTGTTTTTT. Translating gives CASSEKHGWDNEKLFF.

This clone has only a few counts. The chain employs TRBV12-3 or TRBV12-4 and TRBJ2-3; D may be TRBD2 (6 bases). CDR3 length equals 13 residues. Trimming stripped 8 bases from V and 2 bases from J, with 11 bases between. The CDR3 sequence is CASRTTPTDTQYF. As DNA, the CDR3 is TGTGCCAGCCGGACTACCCCCACAGATACGCAGTATTTT.

This clone was seen repeatedly, ten times or more. The chain links TRBV2 to TRBJ2-2; TRBD2 agrees at 7 bases. Per germline, CDR1 SNHLY and CDR2 FYNNEI. V trimming: 5 bases; J trimming: 5 bases; junction bases outside the gene matches: 5. The CDR3 has 14 residues. CDR3 loop: CASSPLRGTGELFF. The CDR3, as DNA: TGTGCCAGCAGTCCCTTGCGGGGGACCGGGGAGCTGTTTTTT.

This clone was seen at least ten times. J is TRBJ1-5 and V is TRBV5-1, with unresolved D. V dropped 1 base and J dropped 9 bases, with 8 bases sitting between them. Per the germline V gene, CDR1 is SGHRS and CDR2 is YFSETQ. There are 12 residues in the CDR3. The CDR3, as DNA: TGCGCCAGCAGCTTGAGCGGTTGGCCCCAGCATTTT. As protein: CASSLSGWPQHF. Filled out from reference TRBV5-1 and TRBJ1-5, the complete variable domain reads KAGVTQTPRYLIKTRGQQVTLSCSPISGHRSVSWYQQTPGQGLQFLFEYFSETQRNKGNFPGRFSGRQFSNSRSEMNVSTLELGDSALYLCASSLSGWPQHFGDGTRLSIL.

This clone showed up many times. The V call is TRBV2, the J call TRBJ1-1; D not certain. CDR1 and CDR2 from the germline V gene are SNHLY and FYNNEI. Trimming took 10 bases from V and 2 from J, leaving 14 bases between them. This CDR3 comprises 13 residues. The CDR3 sequence is CATRRTENTEAFF. CDR3 in DNA: TGTGCCACTAGAAGGACGGAAAACACTGAAGCTTTCTTT.

This clone was found a few times. The chain uses TRBV12-3 or TRBV12-4 and TRBJ1-5, with 11 bases matching TRBD1. The trim removed 5 bases at V and 4 bases at J, leaving 4 bases unmatched. This CDR3 has 15 amino acids. CDR3 nucleotides: TGTGCCAGCAGTAGGGGACAGGGGGTTAATCAGCCCCAGCATTTT. Encoded protein: CASSRGQGVNQPQHF.

The J gene is TRBJ1-2, the V gene TRBV5-5; D might be TRBD1 (5 bases). V was clipped by 3 bases and J by 8 bases, with 14 bases between them. The V gene's germline CDR1 is SGHKS and CDR2 YYEKEE (reference sequence). The CDR3 is 13 residues long. Here the CDR3 DNA reads TGTGCCAGCAGCTCAAACGGGGCGGTCGGCTACACCTTC. Its protein is CASSSNGAVGYTF.

This clone occurred many times. The chain combines TRBV4-2 with TRBJ2-1; 12 bases match TRBD2. The germline CDR1 and CDR2 sequences are LGHNA and YNFKEQ. With 4 bases clipped from V and 6 bases from J, the junction kept 4 bases outside the gene matches. The CDR3 is 15 residues long. CDR3 DNA: TGTGCCAGCAGCCGGACTAGCGGGGAACCCAATGAGCAGTTCTTC. It translates to CASSRTSGEPNEQFF.

This clone was observed at least ten times. The chain has TRBV20-1 and TRBJ1-1, with TRBD1 as a possible D gene (6 bases). CDR1 is DFQATT and CDR2 is SNEGSKA in the germline V gene (reference sequence). V was shortened by 3 bases and J by 7 bases, with 18 bases between the two germline ends. The CDR3 has 14 amino acids. As DNA, the CDR3 is TGCAGTGCTAGGGGAAACAGGGTTGGGATTGAAGCTTTCTTT. It encodes CSARGNRVGIEAFF.

This clone was seen many times. The rearrangement joins TRBV19 to TRBJ2-1; maybe TRBD1 (6 bases). Per the germline V gene, CDR1 is LNHDA and CDR2 is SQIVND (reference sequence). Between the trimmed V and J ends, which lost 7 bases and 8 bases, there was a span of 12 bases. CDR3 length: 12 residues. CDR3 residues: CASTGQYDEQFF. The CDR3, as DNA: TGTGCCAGTACCGGACAGTACGATGAGCAGTTCTTC.

This clone was counted ten times or more. The V call is TRBV20-1, the J call TRBJ2-1, with D unresolved. Trimming took 0 bases from V and 0 from J, leaving 9 bases between them. This CDR3 is 15 amino acids long. Germline values: CDR1 DFQATT, CDR2 SNEGSKA (reference sequence). CDR3 sequence (DNA): TGCAGTGCTAGAGATTTCAGCTTCTCCTACAATGAGCAGTTCTTC. This sequence encodes CSARDFSFSYNEQFF.

The sample holds many counts of this clone. This chain joins TRBV7-2 and TRBJ1-1; D is perhaps TRBD1 (6 bases). This CDR3 is built from 15 residues. Looked up from germline, CDR1 is SGHTA and CDR2 is FQGNSA. V lost 1 base and J lost 4, with 13 bases in between. CDR3 region: CASSLDMTGATEAFF. CDR3 in DNA: TGTGCCAGCAGCTTAGATATGACAGGTGCCACTGAAGCTTTCTTT.

The sample holds a few counts of this clone. The chain employs TRBV27 and TRBJ1-1; D is unclear. The CDR3 covers 14 residues. V lost 6 bases, J lost 4 bases, and 15 bases lay in between. Germline assignment: CDR1 MNHEY and CDR2 SMNVEV (reference sequence). CDR3 region: CASRTGLLSTEAFF. The CDR3 DNA follows: TGTGCCAGCAGAACCGGGCTCCTAAGCACTGAAGCTTTCTTT.

Ten or more counts support this clone. A much larger clone sits a single nucleotide away, making a read error possible. The chain combines TRBV5-6 with TRBJ1-2; 10 bases line up with TRBD1. CDR3 length equals 16 residues. V trimming: 0 bases; J trimming: 8 bases; junction bases outside the gene matches: 10. Germline V gene lookup returns CDR1 SGHDT and CDR2 YYEEEE. CDR3 nucleotide sequence: TGTGCCAGCAGCTTGGGGGAGGGACAGGGGACCCACGGCTACACCTTC. Translation: CASSLGEGQGTHGYTF.

Many counts were recorded for this clone. It may be a read error: a sequence one base away is much more abundant. In DNA, the CDR3 is TGCGCCAGCAGCCAAGTCGGCAGAACGGACGGGGAGCAGTACTTC. Its translation is CASSQVGRTDGEQYF. The chain joins TRBV4-1 to TRBJ2-7; no reliable D call. Trimming took 1 base from V and 7 from J, leaving 17 bases between them. Looked up from germline, CDR1 is MGHRA and CDR2 is YSYEKL. The CDR3 spans 15 residues.

This chain connects TRBV30 to TRBJ2-7; D is undetermined. Germline lookup yields CDR1 GTSNPN and CDR2 SVGIG (reference sequence). CDR3 length: 11 amino acids. Trimming took off 5 bases at V and 3 bases at J, with 8 bases between the two ends. The DNA of the CDR3 is TGTGCCTGGGGATCGTTCTACGAGCAGTACTTC. Protein: CAWGSFYEQYF.

At least ten counts were recorded for this clone. The rearrangement joins TRBV20-1 to TRBJ2-1; 11 nucleotides agree with TRBD2. Losses at the gene ends were 6 bases for V and 8 bases for J; bases not matched to a gene: 12. The germline CDR1 and CDR2 sequences are DFQATT and SNEGSKA (reference sequence). This CDR3 has 15 amino acids. CDR3 DNA: TGCAGTGCCATTAGCGGGAGGGCCGATACGGATGAGCAGTTCTTC. It encodes CSAISGRADTDEQFF.